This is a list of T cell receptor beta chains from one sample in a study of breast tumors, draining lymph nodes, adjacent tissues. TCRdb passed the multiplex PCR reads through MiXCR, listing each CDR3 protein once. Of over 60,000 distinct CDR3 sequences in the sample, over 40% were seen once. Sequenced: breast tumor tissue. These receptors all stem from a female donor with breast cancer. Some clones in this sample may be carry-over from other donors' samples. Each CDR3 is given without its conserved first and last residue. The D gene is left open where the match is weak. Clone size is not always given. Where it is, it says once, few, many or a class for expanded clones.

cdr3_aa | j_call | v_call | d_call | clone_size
ASSLSGLASDTQY | TRBJ2-3 | TRBV5-1 | TRBD2 | .
AWSGYRGKSTDTQY | TRBJ2-3 | TRBV30 | TRBD1 | few
SARRDTFNGTNEKLF | TRBJ1-4 | TRBV20-1 | . | .
ASSSGLAVYEQY | TRBJ2-7 | TRBV7-9 | TRBD2 | many
ASRDGAGNTIY | TRBJ1-3 | TRBV6-1 | . | many
AISESLWAANSPLH | TRBJ1-6 | TRBV10-3 | . | .
ASSSRTTDRDTQY | TRBJ2-3 | TRBV6-5 | . | many
ASSLTVGGSGETQY | TRBJ2-5 | TRBV7-2 | TRBD2 | .
ATSDPRTSGVQETQY | TRBJ2-5 | TRBV24-1 | TRBD2 | .
ASSPAENSGKDTQY | TRBJ2-3 | TRBV7-9 | TRBD2 | many
ASSPGTSTDTQY | TRBJ2-3 | TRBV7-9 | TRBD2 | many
SARQGAEKLF | TRBJ1-4 | TRBV20-1 | TRBD1 | .
ASSQDVRAGGARETQY | TRBJ2-5 | TRBV4-1 | TRBD2 | many
ASSLQGFRTEAF | TRBJ1-1 | TRBV7-2 | . | .
AWSEETGEETQH | TRBJ1-5 | TRBV30 | TRBD1 | few
ASTRLLANTEAF | TRBJ1-1 | TRBV7-9 | . | few
ASSATSGGEKLF | TRBJ1-4 | TRBV9 | . | .
ASSILLAASSYNEQF | TRBJ2-1 | TRBV12-3/TRBV12-4 | . | many
ASSLRGITGLSYEQY | TRBJ2-7 | TRBV27 | . | many
STWTGTQY | TRBJ2-3 | TRBV20-1 | TRBD1 | .
ATTELYSNQPQH | TRBJ1-5 | TRBV19 | . | many
SATGLAGVDAYEQY | TRBJ2-7 | TRBV20-1 | TRBD2 | many
ASSSGTRDGKFGPQH | TRBJ1-5 | TRBV13 | . | many
ASSLEASGRFTGELF | TRBJ2-2 | TRBV7-2 | TRBD2 | .
ASSPRGGSYNSPLH | TRBJ1-6 | TRBV7-9 | . | many
ASSPAGDGPTDTQY | TRBJ2-3 | TRBV7-9 | TRBD2 | many
ASSSPITGGAGELF | TRBJ2-2 | TRBV7-2 | TRBD1 | once
ASSRDGYT | TRBJ1-2 | TRBV2 | . | .
ASSSNTGGTEAF | TRBJ1-1 | TRBV6-5 | TRBD1 | .
ATSDRTAGITDTQY | TRBJ2-5 | TRBV24-1 | . | .
ASSPQGVGYNEQF | TRBJ2-1 | TRBV9 | . | many
ASSQVGASEQY | TRBJ2-7 | TRBV3-1 | . | many